Detailed here is one T cell receptor (beta chain). As originally analysed: Reference gene primer amplification gave estimated nucleated cell counts. The assay was immunoSEQ multiplex PCR, and TCRdb's table has in-frame clones only and misses some. That table gives V, J and clone size, and the DNA gave D and trimming. Found here are roughly 250,000 clones, around 88% of them singletons; the top ten hold 2% to 2.5%. The data were taken from a study of blood T cell repertoires in COVID-19. Across the whole study: PBMCs, B-cell-depleted T cells, or T cells were the source of the cDNA or gDNA that made up the material.

For recovered donors of Cohort 3, there were two negative PCRs, clearance, or symptom resolution. The V gene lost 1 base and the J gene lost 4 bases, with 10 bases spanning the gap. This CDR3 spans 14 amino acids. Germline V gives CDR1 LNHDA, CDR2 SQIVND (reference sequence). This rearrangement joins TRBV19 to TRBJ1-1; possibly TRBD1 for D (6 bases). Sequenced input: PBMCs or T cells enriched from blood (not recorded which). This clonotype was obtained from a woman in her forties or fifties who had recovered from COVID-19. The CDR3 DNA is TGTGCCAGTAGTATAGCCACAGGGACCACTGAAGCTTTCTTT. Translating gives CASSIATGTTEAFF.